This T cell receptor beta chain was observed in a study of blood T cell repertoires in COVID-19. This clone was observed a few times. Trimming took 1 base from V and 2 from J, leaving 22 bases between them. Germline values: CDR1 SEHNR, CDR2 FQNEAQ (reference sequence). The CDR3 is made up of 19 amino acids. As handled by the study authors: From reference gene primer amplification, estimates of nucleated cell counts were derived. Generated by immunoSEQ multiplex PCR, the TCRdb table keeps only in-frame clones and is missing some. The DNA gave D and trimming, while V, J and clone size come from that table. Of about 200,000 clones detected, about 80% appear once; the ten largest clones hold around 5.2%. Participant-reported clinical history was the basis for cohort assignment.

The V gene is TRBV7-9, the J gene TRBJ2-3; D unclear. Sequencing used PBMCs or T cells enriched from blood (not recorded which). The receptor comes from a woman in her fifties or sixties with acute COVID-19. CDR3 loop: CASSLGGSGALWNTDTQYF. CDR3 in DNA: TGTGCCAGCAGCTTAGGAGGCTCTGGCGCTCTTTGGAACACAGATACGCAGTATTTT.